Only a few counts were recorded for the clone carrying this T cell receptor delta chain. Its antigen is not identified. This entry comes from a study of Vδ1+ human thymocytes. General study points: Highly polyclonal TRG and TRD repertoires with Gaussian CDR3 length distributions appeared in thymus. TRD repertoires were essentially private, unlike widely shared TRG clonotypes. Despite high sort purity, approximately 21% of thymic T cell receptor delta sequences were Vdelta2.

The template was reverse-transcribed extracted RNA. CDR3 amplicons came from multiplex PCR with pooled V-gene forward and constant-region reverse primers. TCRdb re-called the multiplex PCR reads through CATT. The sample records over 20,000 delta-chain clones, roughly 8% being singletons. Thymocytes were sorted as CD3+ TCRVdelta1+ TCRVdelta2- after alphabeta T cell depletion. Sorted Vdelta1+ thymocytes were roughly 98% to 99.6% pure. The CDR3 consists of 22 residues. In germline, CDR1 is TSWWSYY, CDR2 QGS. Germline trimming cut 0 bases from V and 3 bases from J; bases unmatched to any gene: 22. The sample was Vdelta1+ gamma-delta thymocytes from the thymus. Stated subset: FACS-sorted CD3+ TCRalphabeta- TCRVdelta1+ TCRVdelta2- thymocytes. This chain uses TRDV1 with TRDJ1, with TRDD3 matching over 10 bases. This clonotype was obtained from a child younger than two who had congenital heart surgery. CDR3 sequence: CALGELDGLPSYWGIRADKLIF. The CDR3 nucleotides are TGTGCTCTTGGGGAACTCGACGGCCTCCCCTCGTACTGGGGGATTCGGGCCGATAAACTCATCTTT.